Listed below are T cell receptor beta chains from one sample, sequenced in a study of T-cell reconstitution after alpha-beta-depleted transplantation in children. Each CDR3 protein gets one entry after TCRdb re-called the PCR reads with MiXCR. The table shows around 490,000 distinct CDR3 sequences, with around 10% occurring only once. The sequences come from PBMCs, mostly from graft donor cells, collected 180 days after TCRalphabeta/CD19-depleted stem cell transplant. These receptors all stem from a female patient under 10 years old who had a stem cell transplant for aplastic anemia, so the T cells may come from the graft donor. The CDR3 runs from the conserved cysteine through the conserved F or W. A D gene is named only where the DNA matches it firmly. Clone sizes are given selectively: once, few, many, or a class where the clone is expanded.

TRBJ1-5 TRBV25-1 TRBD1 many TGTGCCAGCAGTGATGACAGGGGCGGCAATCAGCCCCAGCATTTT CASSDDRGGNQPQHF
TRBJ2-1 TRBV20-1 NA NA TGCAGTGCTCCTACGACCTTGTTTAAGAATGAGCAGTTCTTC CSAPTTLFKNEQFF
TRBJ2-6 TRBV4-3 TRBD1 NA TGCGCCAGCAGCCAAACGGGACAGGGGATGCAAGGGGCCAACGTCCTGACTTTC CASSQTGQGMQGANVLTF
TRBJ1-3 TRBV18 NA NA TGTGCCAGCTCACATTCCGGTTACTCTGGAAACACCATATATTTT CASSHSGYSGNTIYF
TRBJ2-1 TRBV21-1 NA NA TGTGCCAGCAGCGATAAGCTCATAGCATCGTACAATGAGCAGTTCTTC CASSDKLIASYNEQFF
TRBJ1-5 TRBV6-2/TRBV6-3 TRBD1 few TGTGCCAGCAGGATTATGGGACAGGGCTTTGGACAGCCCCAGCATTTT CASRIMGQGFGQPQHF
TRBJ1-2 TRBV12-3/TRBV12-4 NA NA TGTGCCAGCAGACCTCGGGAGCGGGGCTATGGCTACACCTTC CASRPRERGYGYTF
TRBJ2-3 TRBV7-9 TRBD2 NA TGTGCCAGCAGCTTGGGACTAGCGGGACGCGACGCAGATACGCAGTATTTT CASSLGLAGRDADTQYF
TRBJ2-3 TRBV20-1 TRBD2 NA TGCAGTGCTAGCGACGGGGGGGCTAGCACAGATACGCAGTATTTT CSASDGGASTDTQYF
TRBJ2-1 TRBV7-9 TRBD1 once TGTGCCAGCAGCCTGATAGGACAGGTCTCCTACAATGAGCAGTTCTTC CASSLIGQVSYNEQFF
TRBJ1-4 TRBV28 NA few TGTGCCAGCAGTTGGTTCCCTTTGGCTGCAACTAATGAAAAACTGTTTTTT CASSWFPLAATNEKLFF
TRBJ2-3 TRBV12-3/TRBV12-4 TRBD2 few TGTGCCAGCAGTTTACCGGCTAGCGGGAGCTTCCTATCTAGCACAGATACGCAGTATTTT CASSLPASGSFLSSTDTQYF
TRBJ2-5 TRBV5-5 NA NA TGTGCCAGCAGCTTGGCAGTGGGGAGTTCAGAGACCCAGTACTTC CASSLAVGSSETQYF
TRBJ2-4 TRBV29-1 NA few TGCAGCGTTGTGGTGCAAACACTAGCCAAAAACATTCAGTACTTC CSVVVQTLAKNIQYF
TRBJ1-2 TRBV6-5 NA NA TGTGCCAGCAGTTACTCGCAGGGGAACTATGGCTACACCTTC CASSYSQGNYGYTF
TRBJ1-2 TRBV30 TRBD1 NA TGTGCCTGGAGTCCCGACAGGGGAATTGGCTACACCTTC CAWSPDRGIGYTF